A single sample gave rise to the 29 T cell receptor beta chains below, sequenced in a study of resident and recirculating memory T cells in vitiligo. Profiled with immunoSEQ multiplex PCR; TCRdb holds only in-frame clones, not every one. Here the sample spans approximately 69,000 clones, roughly nine tenths being singletons. Sequenced input: blood. The receptor source for this set is a male donor with vitiligo.

The chain has TRBV9 and TRBJ2-5, with D tentatively TRBD1 (5 bases). The CDR3 runs 15 residues. In germline, CDR1 is SGDLS, CDR2 YYNGEE. Trimming took off 0 bases at V and 1 base at J, with 10 bases between the two ends. In DNA, the CDR3 is TGTGCCAGCAGCGTAGTAAGGGGCCCCCAAGAGACCCAGTACTTC. This translates into CASSVVRGPQETQYF. Full variable domain (remainder filled in from reference TRBV9 and TRBJ2-5): DSGVTQTPKHLITATGQRVTLRCSPRSGDLSVYWYQQSLDQGLQFLIQYYNGEERAKGNILERFSAQQFPDLHSELNLSSLELGDSALYFCASSVVRGPQETQYFGPGTRLLVL.

V gene TRBV4-1 combines with J gene TRBJ2-3, with TRBD1 identical over 9 bases. Trimming at V came to 0 bases and at J to 0 bases, leaving 10 bases not matched to a gene. Germline V gene lookup returns CDR1 MGHRA and CDR2 YSYEKL. This CDR3 comprises 19 residues. CDR3 nucleotides: TGCGCCAGCAGCCAAGAAGAATCCCCGGGACAGGGAAGCACAGATACGCAGTATTTT. This sequence encodes CASSQEESPGQGSTDTQYF.

This chain links TRBV7-2 with TRBJ2-3; tentative D call: TRBD1 (6 bases). The length of the CDR3 is 14 residues. V was cut by 3 bases and J by 6 bases, with 13 bases left in between. Germline V gene sequence: CDR1 SGHTA, CDR2 FQGNSA. The CDR3 bases are TGTGCCAGCAGCTTCTTACAGGGAGCGGATACGCAGTATTTT. Residues: CASSFLQGADTQYF.

The chain uses TRBV4-3 and TRBJ2-3, with a weak D call TRBD2 (7 bases). V lost 0 bases to trimming and J lost 0 bases, with 10 bases between them. CDR1 and CDR2 from the germline V gene are LGHNA and YSLEER. The CDR3 is made up of 16 amino acids. The DNA of the CDR3 is TGCGCCAGCAGCCAAGAGGGGGGGCCTAGCACAGATACGCAGTATTTT. It specifies CASSQEGGPSTDTQYF.

This clone was recorded only once. This sequence joins TRBV14 and TRBJ2-7, with 11 positions matching TRBD1. Germline lookup yields CDR1 SGHDN and CDR2 FVKESK. The J segment lost 3 bases and the V segment lost 1 base, leaving 2 bases of the junction unmatched. The CDR3 length is 15 residues. The CDR3 DNA is TGTGCCAGCAGCCAAGTTGGGACAGGGGGCTACGAGCAGTACTTC. The encoded protein is CASSQVGTGGYEQYF.

The chain employs TRBV2 and TRBJ1-2; 9 nucleotides align to TRBD1. CDR1 and CDR2 (germline): SNHLY, FYNNEI. This CDR3 region has 17 residues. The V and J ends lost 4 bases and 7 bases, in that order; junction bases with no gene match: 16. CDR3 amino acids: CASSAGQGLLSSIGYTF. The CDR3 DNA is TGTGCCAGCAGTGCTGGACAGGGGCTTTTAAGCTCTATTGGCTACACCTTC.

J is TRBJ2-2 and V is TRBV9; tentatively, D is TRBD2 (6 bases). V was pared by 4 bases and J by 4 bases, with 29 bases between. The V gene's germline CDR1 is SGDLS and CDR2 YYNGEE. The CDR3 loop spans 20 amino acids. This CDR3 is CASSRLLTSGNGGGTGELFF. As DNA, the CDR3 is TGTGCCAGCAGCCGTCTGCTCACTTCGGGAAACGGGGGAGGCACCGGGGAGCTGTTTTTT.

The rearrangement uses TRBV25-1 and TRBJ1-2; 8 positions agree with TRBD1. Per germline, CDR1 MGHDK and CDR2 SYGVNS. The V segment lost 6 bases and the J segment 3 bases; nucleotides outside the gene matches: 9. This CDR3 contains 15 residues. CDR3 amino acids: CASRATGGDYYGYTF. CDR3 DNA sequence: TGTGCCAGCAGAGCAACAGGGGGTGACTACTATGGCTACACCTTC.

For the CDR3, the DNA is TGTGCCATCAGTGACCCAGCGAGCGGAAACACCATATATTTT. It yields the protein CAISDPASGNTIYF. The chain links TRBV10-3 to TRBJ1-3; no firm D call. The V gene lost 3 bases and the J gene lost 4 bases, with 10 bases spanning the gap. The CDR3 is 14 amino acids. CDR1 and CDR2 from the germline V gene are ENHRY and SYGVKD.

The chain combines TRBV5-4 with TRBJ2-3; 13 bases align to TRBD2. CDR1 and CDR2 (germline): SGHNT, YYREEE (reference sequence). Unmatched junction bases numbered 2, after V lost 2 bases and J lost 5 bases. The CDR3 contains 15 residues. CDR3: CASSLRLAGGDTQYF. The CDR3 DNA reads as TGTGCCAGCAGCTTACGACTAGCGGGGGGAGATACGCAGTATTTT.

The V and J genes are TRBV13 and TRBJ2-5, with 8 nucleotides matching TRBD2. CDR1 and CDR2 (germline): PRHDT, FYEKMQ (reference sequence). The J segment lost 5 bases and the V segment lost 5 bases, leaving 13 bases of the junction unmatched. The CDR3 has 16 amino acids. The CDR3 DNA is TGTGCCAGCAGCCTAGACCGGACTAGCCCCTTCGAGACCCAGTACTTC. Translation: CASSLDRTSPFETQYF.

In DNA, the CDR3 is TGTGCCAGTAGGAAAACAGGGTCCTACGAGCAGTACTTC. It codes for CASRKTGSYEQYF. The gene calls are TRBV19 and TRBJ2-7, with D perhaps matching TRBD1 (6 bases). The CDR3 length is 13 residues. Germline values: CDR1 LNHDA, CDR2 SQIVND (reference sequence). The V end was cut by 6 bases, the J end by 1 base, with 10 bases between.

The chain links TRBV4-2 to TRBJ1-1; no clear D gene. The germline V gene encodes CDR1 LGHNA and CDR2 YNFKEQ. The CDR3 extends over 14 amino acids. V was trimmed by 0 bases and J by 2 bases, leaving 7 bases between them. CDR3 region: CASSQERGNTEAFF. The CDR3 nucleotides are TGTGCCAGCAGCCAAGAACGGGGAAACACTGAAGCTTTCTTT.

This chain connects TRBV18 to TRBJ2-1; 9 bases match TRBD1. The germline V gene encodes CDR1 KGHSH and CDR2 LQKENI. Losses at the gene ends were 3 bases for V and 4 bases for J; bases not matched to a gene: 7. The CDR3 extends over 16 amino acids. The CDR3 DNA reads TGTGCCAGCTCACCGCAAGACAGGGGGGATTACAATGAGCAGTTCTTC. Protein sequence: CASSPQDRGDYNEQFF.

V usage is TRBV19 and J usage is TRBJ1-6, with 8 nucleotides matching TRBD1. V was pared by 7 bases and J by 10 bases, with 12 bases of the junction left unmatched. Germline CDR1 and CDR2: LNHDA and SQIVND (reference sequence). This CDR3 spans 15 amino acids. This CDR3 is CASNAQDRETSPLHF. The CDR3 DNA is TGTGCCAGTAATGCCCAGGACAGGGAAACGTCACCCCTCCACTTT.

The chain has TRBV11-3 and TRBJ2-1; maybe TRBD2 (5 bases). Germline assignment: CDR1 SGHNT and CDR2 YENEEA. The ends were cut back, 5 bases at V and 6 bases at J, with 20 bases in the middle. The CDR3 is 16 residues long. In DNA, the CDR3 is TGTGCCAGCAGCCCTCCAGGAGGAAGAGTCAGCAATGAGCAGTTCTTC. Residues: CASSPPGGRVSNEQFF.

The chain uses TRBV4-3 and TRBJ1-3, with 9 bases fitting TRBD1. Looked up from germline, CDR1 is LGHNA and CDR2 is YSLEER. The length of the CDR3 is 17 residues. The ends lost 3 bases at V and 2 bases at J; junction bases unmatched: 8. The chain's CDR3 is CASSHHKGQGAGNTIYF. The CDR3 region has the DNA TGCGCCAGCAGCCATCACAAGGGACAGGGTGCTGGAAACACCATATATTTT.

The rearrangement links TRBV19 to TRBJ2-6; D is ambiguous. Germline lookup yields CDR1 LNHDA and CDR2 SQIVND (reference sequence). The CDR3 consists of 16 residues. V shed 5 bases and J shed 2 bases, with 13 bases lying between them. This CDR3 is CASSVRALTGANVLTF. DNA for the CDR3: TGTGCCAGTAGTGTTAGAGCCCTGACTGGGGCCAACGTCCTGACTTTC.

The genes are TRBV7-2 and TRBJ1-2, with D possibly TRBD1 on 5 matching bases. Germline CDR1 and CDR2: SGHTA and FQGNSA. V gave up 1 base and J gave up 4 bases, with 13 bases separating them. This CDR3 contains 15 residues. CDR3 sequence (DNA): TGTGCCAGCAGCTTAGTAGGTCCCGGGGGCTATGGCTACACCTTC. Protein: CASSLVGPGGYGYTF. The full variable domain, rest sourced from reference TRBV7-2 and TRBJ1-2, is GAGVSQSPSNKVTEKGKDVELRCDPISGHTALYWYRQSLGQGLEFLIYFQGNSAPDKSGLPSDRFSAERTGGSVSTLTIQRTQQEDSAVYLCASSLVGPGGYGYTFGSGTRLTVV.

V gene TRBV6-4 combines with J gene TRBJ2-3; the match to TRBD1 covers 12 bases. The germline V gene encodes CDR1 MRHNA and CDR2 SNTAGT. With 3 bases clipped from V and 5 bases from J, the junction kept 3 bases outside the gene matches. The CDR3 has 15 amino acids. The CDR3 region has the DNA TGTGCCAGCAGTGAGGGACAGGGGGCGGTAGATACGCAGTATTTT. It yields the protein CASSEGQGAVDTQYF.

Only one count was recorded for this clone. The chain joins TRBV5-1 to TRBJ2-5; a weak D match, TRBD2 (6 bases). This CDR3 is built from 15 residues. Trimming removed 4 bases at V and 5 bases at J, with 18 bases between. CDR1 is SGHRS, CDR2 YFSETQ, per germline. CDR3 nucleotide sequence: TGCGCCAGCAGCCAGGGACTCTCGGGGGACGAGACCCAGTACTTC. Protein sequence: CASSQGLSGDETQYF.

V gene TRBV30 combines with J gene TRBJ1-1; the D gene is possibly TRBD1 (5 bases). Germline assignment: CDR1 GTSNPN and CDR2 SVGIG (reference sequence). Trimming stripped 3 bases from V and 6 bases from J, with 11 bases between. The CDR3 contains 12 residues. The DNA for the CDR3 is TGTGCCTGGAGGGGAGGGGCTCCTGAAGCTTTCTTT. It specifies CAWRGGAPEAFF.

V and J are TRBV4-2 and TRBJ1-1; no clear D. The germline gives CDR1 LGHNA, CDR2 YNFKEQ. The CDR3 length is 15 residues. The ends were cut back, 0 bases at V and 4 bases at J, with 12 bases in the middle. The CDR3 DNA reads as TGTGCCAGCAGCCAAGAGGGTATGGGGAGCACTGAAGCTTTCTTT. This codes for CASSQEGMGSTEAFF.

The gene calls are TRBV7-7 and TRBJ2-5; 8 positions agree with TRBD1. With V trimmed by 6 bases and J by 4 bases, 4 bases remained unmatched. CDR1 and CDR2 (germline): SSHAT, FNYEAQ (reference sequence). CDR3 length equals 13 residues. The CDR3 DNA is TGTGCCAGCAGTTTCGGACAGGGAGAGACCCAGTACTTC. Its translation: CASSFGQGETQYF. The whole variable domain, remainder taken from reference TRBV7-7 and TRBJ2-5, is GAGVSQSPRYKVTKRGQDVTLRCDPISSHATLYWYQQALGQGPEFLTYFNYEAQPDKSGLPSDRFSAERPEGSISTLTIQRTEQRDSAMYRCASSFGQGETQYFGPGTRLLVL.

The chain combines TRBV29-1 with TRBJ2-2; possible D gene TRBD1, 6 bases. Trimming cost V 4 bases and J 7 bases, with 16 bases left between them. The CDR3 consists of 14 residues. Germline lookup yields CDR1 SQVTM and CDR2 ANQGSEA. The CDR3 reads CSVARGRGDGELFF. The CDR3 nucleotides are TGCAGCGTTGCAAGAGGCAGGGGTGACGGGGAGCTGTTTTTT.

This chain joins TRBV7-2 and TRBJ2-5, with a tentative D call TRBD2 (5 bases). Germline loops: CDR1 SGHTA, CDR2 FQGNSA. The length of the CDR3 is 14 residues. V was shortened by 1 base and J by 5 bases, with 11 bases between the two germline ends. CDR3 region: CASSLGAGPETQYF. DNA for the CDR3: TGTGCCAGCAGCTTAGGGGCGGGCCCGGAGACCCAGTACTTC.

The genes are TRBV5-6 and TRBJ2-1, with 9 nucleotides matching TRBD1. Germline assignment: CDR1 SGHDT and CDR2 YYEEEE. Losses at the gene ends were 0 bases for V and 8 bases for J; bases not matched to a gene: 9. CDR3 size: 16 residues. CDR3 sequence: CASSLGDRVWRDEQFF. In DNA form, the CDR3 reads TGTGCCAGCAGCTTGGGGGACAGGGTCTGGCGGGATGAGCAGTTCTTC.

Note on this clone: This sample includes further DNA sequences coding for the same CDR3. V is TRBV7-2 and J is TRBJ1-5, with a possible D match to TRBD1 (6 bases). There are 15 residues in the CDR3. With 1 base removed from V and 1 base from J, the gap between germline ends came to 8 bases. Germline V gene lookup returns CDR1 SGHTA and CDR2 FQGNSA. CDR3 loop: CASSLVQGSNQPQHF. The CDR3 coding sequence is TGTGCCAGCAGCTTAGTACAGGGAAGCAATCAGCCCCAGCATTTT.

The chain couples TRBV5-5 to TRBJ1-2; D is undetermined. The length of the CDR3 is 16 residues. Germline CDR1 SGHKS, CDR2 YYEKEE (reference sequence). V lost 2 bases, J lost 3 bases, and 17 bases lay in between. CDR3 protein: CASSFGVVGSDYGYTF. The DNA of the CDR3 is TGTGCCAGCAGCTTCGGGGTTGTCGGGAGTGACTATGGCTACACCTTC.